This TCR beta chain was recorded in a study of identical twins. Ten or more counts support this clonotype. The antigen remains undetermined. CDR3 length: 14 amino acids. CDR1 is SGHRS, CDR2 YFSETQ, per germline. V gave up 0 bases and J gave up 5 bases, with 9 bases separating them. TCRdb independently ran MiXCR on the 5' RACE reads; one entry per CDR3 protein. This table has a few hundred thousand distinct CDR3 sequences, 9% to 10% appearing once. Study findings and constraints: Interpretation of the results relied on cross-sectional statistical analysis and not on following the same donors.

These same data were also listed under a study on yellow fever vaccine responses in identical twins. Per that study: Twins' vaccine T cell response reportedly seemed partly convergent, partly personalized.

V usage is TRBV5-1 and J usage is TRBJ2-1; D is undetermined. The receptor's source is a woman between 18 and 29 years old in good health. Sample: PBMCs. In DNA, the CDR3 is TGCGCCAGCAGCTTGGTCTCTGGTAACAATGAGCAGTTCTTC. This codes for CASSLVSGNNEQFF.